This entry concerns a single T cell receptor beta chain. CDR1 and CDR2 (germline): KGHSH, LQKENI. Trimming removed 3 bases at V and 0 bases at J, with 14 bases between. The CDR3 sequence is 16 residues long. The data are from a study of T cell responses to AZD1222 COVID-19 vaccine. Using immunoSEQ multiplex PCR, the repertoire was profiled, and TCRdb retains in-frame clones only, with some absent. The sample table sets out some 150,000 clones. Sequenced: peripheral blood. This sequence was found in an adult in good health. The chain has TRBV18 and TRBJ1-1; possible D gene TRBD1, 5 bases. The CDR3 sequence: CASSPSGGGLNTEAFF. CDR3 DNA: TGTGCCAGCTCACCTTCTGGGGGGGGATTGAACACTGAAGCTTTCTTT.